This TCR beta chain was obtained from a study of blood T cell repertoires in COVID-19. Study background: There were acute and convalescent COVID-19 samples, and they came from the United States, Italy and Spain.

Per the original methods: Using reference gene primer amplification, nucleated cell counts were estimated. This table comes from immunoSEQ multiplex PCR, and its TCRdb copy is limited to in-frame clones, with some not included. V and J calls and clone size follow that table, whereas D and trimming were derived from the DNA. This table has more than 250,000 clones, roughly 91% appearing once. This clone has just a few counts. The CDR3 runs to 14 residues. Trimming cost V 4 bases and J 2 bases; bases outside gene matches: 2. Germline V gene data show CDR1 as SGHAT and CDR2 as FQNNGV. The source of this sequence is a man aged 50-60 years with active or convalescent COVID-19. Sequencing input: peripheral blood. V gene TRBV11-2 combines with J gene TRBJ2-1; 7 nucleotides line up with TRBD2. The CDR3 DNA reads TGTGCCAGCAGCTACGGACTAGCCTACAATGAGCAGTTCTTC. Residues: CASSYGLAYNEQFF.